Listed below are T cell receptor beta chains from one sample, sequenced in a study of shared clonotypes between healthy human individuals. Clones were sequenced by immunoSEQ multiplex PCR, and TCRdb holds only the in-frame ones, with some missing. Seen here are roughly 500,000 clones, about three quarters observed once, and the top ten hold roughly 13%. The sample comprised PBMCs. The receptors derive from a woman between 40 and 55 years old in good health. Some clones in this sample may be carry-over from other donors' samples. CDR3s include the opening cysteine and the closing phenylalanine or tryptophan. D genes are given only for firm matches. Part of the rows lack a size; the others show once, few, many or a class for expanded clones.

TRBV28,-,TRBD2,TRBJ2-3,TGTGCCAGCAGTGCACTTAGCGGGAGGGTTGGAGATACGCAGTATTTT,CASSALSGRVGDTQYF
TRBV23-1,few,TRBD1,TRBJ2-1,TGCGCCAGCAGTCAAGCTCCGGGGACAGAGATCAATGAGCAGTTCTTC,CASSQAPGTEINEQFF
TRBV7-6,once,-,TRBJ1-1,TGTGCCAGCAGCCCCGCGGGGAGGGGCGCTGAAGCTTTCTTT,CASSPAGRGAEAFF
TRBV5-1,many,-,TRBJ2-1,TGCGCCAGCAGAGTCGGCGAGCACAATGAGCAGTTCTTC,CASRVGEHNEQFF
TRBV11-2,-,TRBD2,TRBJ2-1,TGTGCCAGCAGCTTAGATTGGGGGGGAGGGCCCTACAATGAGCAGTTCTTC,CASSLDWGGGPYNEQFF
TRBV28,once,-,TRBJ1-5,TGTGCCAGCAGAGGCGGAAATCAGCCCCAGCATTTT,CASRGGNQPQHF
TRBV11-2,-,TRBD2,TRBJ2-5,TGTGCCAGCCGTCGCGGGGGAGGGGAGACCCAGTACTTC,CASRRGGGETQYF
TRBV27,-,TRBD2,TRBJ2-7,TGTGCCAGCAGACTACTAGCGGGACCCTACGAGCAGTACTTC,CASRLLAGPYEQYF
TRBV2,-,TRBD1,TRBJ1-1,TGTGCCAGCAGTGAAAGAGGGCAGGGGGAGTTCACTGAAGCTTTCTTT,CASSERGQGEFTEAFF
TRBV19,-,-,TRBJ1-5,TGTGCCAGTAGTATGGGGGAAGTACGGCCCCAGCATTTT,CASSMGEVRPQHF
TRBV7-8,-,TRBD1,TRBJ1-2,TGTGCCAGCAGCCGAGACAGGGTCGGCGGCTACACCTTC,CASSRDRVGGYTF